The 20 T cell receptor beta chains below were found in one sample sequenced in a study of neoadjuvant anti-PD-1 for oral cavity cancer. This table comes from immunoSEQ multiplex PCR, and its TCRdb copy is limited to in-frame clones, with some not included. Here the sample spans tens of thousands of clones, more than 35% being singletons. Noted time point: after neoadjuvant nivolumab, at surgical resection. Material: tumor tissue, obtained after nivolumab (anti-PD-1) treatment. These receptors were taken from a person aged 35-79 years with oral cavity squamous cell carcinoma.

The CDR3 region is CASSRGTGGTNEKLFF. CDR3 sequence (DNA): TGCGCCAGCAGCCGAGGGACAGGGGGAACGAATGAAAAACTGTTTTTT. The rearrangement joins TRBV4-1 to TRBJ1-4, with 11 bases aligning to TRBD1. The ends lost 4 bases at V and 5 bases at J; junction bases unmatched: 6. The CDR3 runs to 16 residues. Germline V lookup: CDR1 MGHRA, CDR2 YSYEKL.

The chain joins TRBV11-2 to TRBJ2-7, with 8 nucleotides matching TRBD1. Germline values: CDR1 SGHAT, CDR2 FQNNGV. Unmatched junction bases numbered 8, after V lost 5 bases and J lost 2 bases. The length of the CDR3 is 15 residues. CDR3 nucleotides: TGTGCCAGCAGCGACTGGACAGGGATGGCCTACGAGCAGTACTTC. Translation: CASSDWTGMAYEQYF.

This CDR3 reads CASSTSLSFSYNEQFF. The CDR3 nucleotides are TGTGCCAGCAGTACCTCGCTCTCGTTCTCCTACAATGAGCAGTTCTTC. J is TRBJ2-1 and V is TRBV6-6, with no clear D. Trimming stripped 5 bases from V and 0 bases from J, with 14 bases between. CDR1 is MNHNY, CDR2 SVGAGI, per germline (reference sequence). CDR3 length: 16 residues.

As DNA, the CDR3 is TGTGCCAGCAGTTATTACCCGGGACAGGCCAATTCACCCCTCCACTTT. This sequence encodes CASSYYPGQANSPLHF. This chain connects TRBV6-5 to TRBJ1-6; TRBD1 aligns across 8 bases. J was trimmed by 7 bases and V by 3 bases; bases with no gene match: 8. CDR3 length: 16 amino acids. Germline CDR1 reads MNHEY; CDR2 reads SVGAGI.

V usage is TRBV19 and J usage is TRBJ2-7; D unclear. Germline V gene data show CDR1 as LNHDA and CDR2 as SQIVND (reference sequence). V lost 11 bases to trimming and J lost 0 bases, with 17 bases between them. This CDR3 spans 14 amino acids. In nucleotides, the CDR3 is TGTGCCTACAGTCGGGCAGTGGGCTCCTACGAGCAGTACTTC. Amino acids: CAYSRAVGSYEQYF.

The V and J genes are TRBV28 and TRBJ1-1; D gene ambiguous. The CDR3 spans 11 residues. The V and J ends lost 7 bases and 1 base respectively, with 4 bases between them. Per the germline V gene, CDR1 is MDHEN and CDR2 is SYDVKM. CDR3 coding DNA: TGTGCCAGCAAGGGGAACACTGAAGCTTTCTTT. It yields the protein CASKGNTEAFF.

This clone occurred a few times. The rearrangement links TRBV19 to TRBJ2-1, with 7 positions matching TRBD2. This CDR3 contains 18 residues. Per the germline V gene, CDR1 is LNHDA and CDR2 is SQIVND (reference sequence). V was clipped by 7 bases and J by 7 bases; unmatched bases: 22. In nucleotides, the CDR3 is TGTGCCAGTAAGGGCCAACTCAAGAGCGGGGCCGTCTGGAATGAGCAGTTCTTC. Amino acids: CASKGQLKSGAVWNEQFF.

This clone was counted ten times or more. The CDR3 nucleotides read TGTGCCAGCAGCTTAAACAGGGGGAACACCGGGGAGCTGTTTTTT. Translating gives CASSLNRGNTGELFF. V gene TRBV11-3 combines with J gene TRBJ2-2, with 7 bases fitting TRBD1. J lost 1 base, V lost 2 bases, and 1 base had no gene match. This CDR3 has 15 residues. Looked up from germline, CDR1 is SGHNT and CDR2 is YENEEA. Using reference TRBV11-3 and TRBJ2-2 for the parts outside the CDR3, the full variable domain is EAGVVQSPRYKIIEKKQPVAFWCNPISGHNTLYWYLQNLGQGPELLIRYENEEAVDDSQLPKDRFSAERLKGVDSTLKIQPAELGDSAVYLCASSLNRGNTGELFFGEGSRLTVL.

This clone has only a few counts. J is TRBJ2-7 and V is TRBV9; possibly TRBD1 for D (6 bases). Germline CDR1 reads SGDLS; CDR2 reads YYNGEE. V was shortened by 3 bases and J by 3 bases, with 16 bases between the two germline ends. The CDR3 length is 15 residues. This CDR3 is CASSGKTGQLYEQYF. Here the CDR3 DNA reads TGTGCCAGCAGCGGAAAGACAGGACAACTCTACGAGCAGTACTTC.

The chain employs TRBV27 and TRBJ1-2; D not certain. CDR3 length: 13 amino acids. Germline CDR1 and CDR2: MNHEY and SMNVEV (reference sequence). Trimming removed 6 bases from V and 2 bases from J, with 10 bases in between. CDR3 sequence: CASSSKGNYGYTF. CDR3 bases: TGTGCCAGCAGCTCGAAAGGGAACTATGGCTACACCTTC.

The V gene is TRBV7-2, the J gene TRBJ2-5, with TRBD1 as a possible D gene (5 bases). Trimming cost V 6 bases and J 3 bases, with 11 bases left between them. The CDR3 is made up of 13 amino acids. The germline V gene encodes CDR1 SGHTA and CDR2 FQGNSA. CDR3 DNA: TGTGCCAGCAGTTTTACCAGGGAAGAGACCCAGTACTTC. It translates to CASSFTREETQYF.

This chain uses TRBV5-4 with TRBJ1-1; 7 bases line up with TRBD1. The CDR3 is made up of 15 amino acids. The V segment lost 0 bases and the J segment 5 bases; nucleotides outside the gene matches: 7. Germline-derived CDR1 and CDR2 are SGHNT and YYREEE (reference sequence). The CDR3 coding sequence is TGTGCCAGCAGCTTGGTGCTAGGGGGCCAGACTGAAGCTTTCTTT. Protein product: CASSLVLGGQTEAFF.

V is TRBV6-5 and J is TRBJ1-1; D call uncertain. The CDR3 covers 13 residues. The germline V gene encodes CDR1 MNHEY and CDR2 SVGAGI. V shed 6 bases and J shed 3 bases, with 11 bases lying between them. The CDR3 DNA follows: TGTGCCAGCAGCCGTACGTCTGACACTGAAGCTTTCTTT. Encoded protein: CASSRTSDTEAFF.

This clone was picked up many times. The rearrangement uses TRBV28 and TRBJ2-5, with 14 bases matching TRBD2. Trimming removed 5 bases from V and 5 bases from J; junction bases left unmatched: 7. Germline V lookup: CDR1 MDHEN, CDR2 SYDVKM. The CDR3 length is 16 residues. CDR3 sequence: CASSRLAGGPGETQYF. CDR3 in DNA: TGTGCCAGCAGTCGACTAGCGGGGGGGCCTGGGGAGACCCAGTACTTC.

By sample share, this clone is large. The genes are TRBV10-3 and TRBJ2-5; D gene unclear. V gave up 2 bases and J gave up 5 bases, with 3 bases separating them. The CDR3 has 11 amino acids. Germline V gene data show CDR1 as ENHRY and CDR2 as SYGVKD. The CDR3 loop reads CAISEEETQYF. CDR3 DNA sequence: TGTGCCATCAGTGAGGAGGAGACCCAGTACTTC.

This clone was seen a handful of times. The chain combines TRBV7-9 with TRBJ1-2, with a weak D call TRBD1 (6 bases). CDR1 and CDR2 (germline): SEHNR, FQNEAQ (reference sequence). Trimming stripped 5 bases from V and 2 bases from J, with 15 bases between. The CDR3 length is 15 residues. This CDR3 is CASSLHWDNNYGYTF. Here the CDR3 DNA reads TGTGCCAGCAGCCTACACTGGGACAACAACTATGGCTACACCTTC.

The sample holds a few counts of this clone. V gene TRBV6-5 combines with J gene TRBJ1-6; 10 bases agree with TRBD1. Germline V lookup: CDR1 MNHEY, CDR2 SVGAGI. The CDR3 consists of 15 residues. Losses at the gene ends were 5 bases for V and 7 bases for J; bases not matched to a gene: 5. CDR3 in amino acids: CASSTGTGANSPLHF. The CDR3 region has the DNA TGTGCCAGCAGTACTGGGACAGGGGCGAATTCACCCCTCCACTTT.

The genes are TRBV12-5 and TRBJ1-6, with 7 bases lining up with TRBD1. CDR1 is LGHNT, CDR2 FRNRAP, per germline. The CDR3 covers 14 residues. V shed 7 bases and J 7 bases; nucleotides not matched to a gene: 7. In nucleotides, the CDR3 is TGTGCTAGTGCCGAAGGGGGCCGAAATTCACCCCTCCACTTT. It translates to CASAEGGRNSPLHF.

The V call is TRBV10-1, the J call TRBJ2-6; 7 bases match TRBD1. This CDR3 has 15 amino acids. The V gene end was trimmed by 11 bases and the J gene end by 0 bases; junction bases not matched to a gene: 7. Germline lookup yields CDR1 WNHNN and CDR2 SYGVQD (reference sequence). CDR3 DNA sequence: TGCGCCGGGGACAGTCGGCGCTCTGGGGCCAACGTCCTGACTTTC. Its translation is CAGDSRRSGANVLTF.

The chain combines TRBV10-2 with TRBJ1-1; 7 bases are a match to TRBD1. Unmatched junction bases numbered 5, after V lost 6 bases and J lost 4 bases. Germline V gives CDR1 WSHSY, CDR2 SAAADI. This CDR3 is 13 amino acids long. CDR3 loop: CASSGQARTEAFF. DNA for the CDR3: TGCGCCAGCAGCGGACAGGCGCGCACTGAAGCTTTCTTT.